The next 26 T cell receptor beta chains were all read from a single sample in a study of blood T cell repertoires in COVID-19. The protocol was immunoSEQ multiplex PCR, while the TCRdb copy is restricted to in-frame clones and leaves out a portion. This table holds 190,000 or so clones, about 95% found once. Sequencing used peripheral blood. These TCRs come from a man aged 25 to 45 with COVID-19, enrolled during active disease.

This chain links TRBV30 with TRBJ1-5, with 7 bases lining up with TRBD1. V was pared by 0 bases and J by 7 bases, with 6 bases of the junction left unmatched. The length of the CDR3 is 14 residues. Germline values: CDR1 GTSNPN, CDR2 SVGIG (reference sequence). The CDR3 reads CAWSVGGWGQPQHF. CDR3 coding DNA: TGTGCCTGGAGTGTAGGGGGCTGGGGGCAGCCCCAGCATTTT.

This sequence joins TRBV21-1 and TRBJ1-1. TRBV21-1 is labeled a pseudogene. The CDR3 spans 12 residues. Here the CDR3 reads CASSSREVRAFF. The CDR3 DNA is TGTGCCAGCAGCAGTCGTGAAGTGAGAGCTTTCTTT.

The genes are TRBV4-1 and TRBJ2-3; 10 bases are shared with TRBD2. CDR3 size: 18 residues. The V gene end was trimmed by 4 bases and the J gene end by 6 bases; junction bases not matched to a gene: 16. Germline assignment: CDR1 MGHRA and CDR2 YSYEKL. The CDR3 loop is CASSRHYGASGGVDTQYF. Written as DNA, the CDR3 is TGCGCCAGCAGCCGCCATTACGGTGCTAGCGGGGGAGTCGATACGCAGTATTTT.

In DNA form, the CDR3 reads TGCGCCAGCAGGGCCGGCCGGGGGAATCCAAACACCGGGGAGCTGTTTTTT. Its protein is CASRAGRGNPNTGELFF. The chain combines TRBV10-1 with TRBJ2-2, with D tentatively TRBD2 (6 bases). Trimming took off 6 bases at V and 2 bases at J, with 19 bases between the two ends. This CDR3 has 17 residues. From germline, CDR1 is WNHNN and CDR2 SYGVQD (reference sequence).

The chain uses TRBV6-1 and TRBJ1-2; D is perhaps TRBD1 (5 bases). CDR3 size: 15 residues. Per the germline V gene, CDR1 is MNHNS and CDR2 is SASEGT. V shed 3 bases and J shed 5 bases, with 16 bases lying between them. CDR3: CASSDRGVLRYGYTF. DNA for the CDR3: TGTGCCAGCAGTGACCGGGGGGTCCTGAGGTATGGCTACACCTTC.

The rearrangement uses TRBV19 and TRBJ1-2; D is perhaps TRBD1 (6 bases). Germline V CDR1 and CDR2: LNHDA, SQIVND (reference sequence). Between the trimmed V and J ends, which lost 7 bases and 3 bases, there was a span of 24 bases. This CDR3 contains 17 residues. The CDR3 is CASTRSRTGFVHYGYTF. CDR3 nucleotide sequence: TGTGCCAGTACCCGGTCCCGAACAGGGTTTGTTCACTATGGCTACACCTTC.

This clone has just one count. The gene calls are TRBV7-3 and TRBJ2-1, with D tentatively TRBD2 (5 bases). Per the germline V gene, CDR1 is SGHTA and CDR2 is FQGTGA. The V end was cut by 1 base, the J end by 7 bases, with 8 bases between. The CDR3 runs to 13 residues. The CDR3 DNA sequence: TGTGCCAGCAGCTTAAAGCCGGGGAATGAGCAGTTCTTC. This sequence encodes CASSLKPGNEQFF.

The V call is TRBV21-1, the J call TRBJ1-3; the tabulated D call, TRBD1, remains unverified against the DNA. TRBV21-1 is deemed a pseudogene. There are 20 residues in the CDR3. Here the CDR3 DNA reads TGTGCCAGCAGCAGAGGTACTTCGGGACAGGGGGCGCGAGGTGGAAACACCATATATTTT. Amino acid sequence: CASSRGTSGQGARGGNTIYF.

This chain connects TRBV6-5 to TRBJ2-5; TRBD2 matches 8 bases. Germline CDR1 is MNHEY and CDR2 is SVGAGI. The CDR3 consists of 16 residues. Trimming removed 0 bases from V and 3 bases from J; junction bases left unmatched: 6. The CDR3 DNA reads as TGTGCCAGCAGTTACTCTATCAGCGGGGGTGAAGAGACCCAGTACTTC. It is translated as CASSYSISGGEETQYF.

V gene TRBV6-5 combines with J gene TRBJ2-5; 7 nucleotides line up with TRBD2. The trim removed 2 bases at V and 3 bases at J, leaving 3 bases unmatched. The CDR3 is 14 residues long. Per germline, CDR1 MNHEY and CDR2 SVGAGI. Written as DNA, the CDR3 is TGTGCCAGCAGTTACCGGCTAGCGGAAGAGACCCAGTACTTC. It specifies CASSYRLAEETQYF.

The chain uses TRBV18 and TRBJ2-3; D is possibly TRBD2 (7 bases). The ends were cut back, 3 bases at V and 6 bases at J, with 10 bases in the middle. Germline V CDR1 and CDR2: KGHSH, LQKENI. This CDR3 has 13 residues. CDR3 residues: CASSPGGLDTQYF. In DNA, the CDR3 is TGTGCCAGCTCACCCGGGGGGCTCGATACGCAGTATTTT.

This chain links TRBV3-1 (or the pseudogene TRBV3-2) with TRBJ1-2, with D possibly TRBD1 on 6 matching bases. Germline V gives CDR1 LGHDT, CDR2 YNNKEL (reference sequence). The V end lost 1 base, the J end lost 7 bases, and 13 bases lay between the germline ends. CDR3 length: 14 residues. CDR3 in amino acids: CASSQGGTQRGYTF. CDR3 in DNA: TGTGCCAGCAGCCAAGGTGGGACACAACGTGGCTACACCTTC.

J is TRBJ2-3 and V is TRBV5-4; tentative D call: TRBD1 (5 bases). The germline CDR1 and CDR2 sequences are SGHNT and YYREEE (reference sequence). This CDR3 region has 14 residues. Trimming stripped 4 bases from V and 2 bases from J, with 11 bases between. The CDR3 loop is CASSQQAPTDTQYF. CDR3 DNA: TGTGCCAGCAGCCAACAGGCGCCCACAGATACGCAGTATTTT.

In DNA, the CDR3 is TGTGCCAGCAGCTTGGTTGGGACAGGGTACAATTCACCCCTCCACTTT. Translation gives CASSLVGTGYNSPLHF. This rearrangement joins TRBV5-4 to TRBJ1-6; the match to TRBD1 covers 9 bases. The length of the CDR3 is 16 residues. V was pared by 0 bases and J by 7 bases, with 5 bases of the junction left unmatched. Per germline, CDR1 SGHNT and CDR2 YYREEE (reference sequence).

The rearrangement uses TRBV7-7 and TRBJ2-1; 7 bases match TRBD2. Germline V gene sequence: CDR1 SSHAT, CDR2 FNYEAQ (reference sequence). V lost 2 bases and J lost 4; bases outside the gene matches: 5. The CDR3 consists of 15 residues. In nucleotides, the CDR3 is TGTGCCAGCAGCTTATATGGGGGGGGGTACAATGAGCAGTTCTTC. This encodes CASSLYGGGYNEQFF.

This sequence joins TRBV2 and TRBJ1-5; the match to TRBD1 covers 7 bases. The CDR3 extends over 13 amino acids. Germline V gene sequence: CDR1 SNHLY, CDR2 FYNNEI. V was pared by 4 bases and J by 5 bases, with 2 bases of the junction left unmatched. CDR3 amino acids: CASSAGTDQPQHF. The CDR3 nucleotides are TGTGCCAGCAGTGCCGGGACAGATCAGCCCCAGCATTTT.

The chain links TRBV3-1 (or the pseudogene TRBV3-2) to TRBJ2-5, with D possibly TRBD1 on 5 matching bases. Trimming stripped 1 base from V and 7 bases from J, with 13 bases between. Germline CDR1 LGHDT, CDR2 YNNKEL (reference sequence). The CDR3 spans 14 residues. CDR3 residues: CASSQAGRDGTQYF. CDR3 nucleotides: TGTGCCAGCAGCCAAGCCGGCAGGGATGGGACCCAGTACTTC.

This clone was recorded once. The rearrangement uses TRBV13 and TRBJ2-5, with 9 bases fitting TRBD2. The CDR3 has 17 residues. The junction had 8 bases not matched to a gene; V was cut back by 3 bases and J by 0 bases. Germline V gene data show CDR1 as PRHDT and CDR2 as FYEKMQ (reference sequence). Here the CDR3 DNA reads TGTGCCAGCAGCTTGGGCAGCGGGGGGACGTACCAAGAGACCCAGTACTTC. Translating gives CASSLGSGGTYQETQYF.

V usage is TRBV18 and J usage is TRBJ2-5; no reliable D call. The length of the CDR3 is 15 residues. Germline values: CDR1 KGHSH, CDR2 LQKENI. With 0 bases removed from V and 2 bases from J, the gap between germline ends came to 10 bases. The CDR3 nucleotides read TGTGCCAGCTCACCACCGAACACCAATCAAGAGACCCAGTACTTC. Amino acids: CASSPPNTNQETQYF.

J is TRBJ1-4 and V is TRBV6-1, with 8 positions matching TRBD1. Looked up from germline, CDR1 is MNHNS and CDR2 is SASEGT. This CDR3 region has 13 residues. J was trimmed by 11 bases and V by 3 bases; bases with no gene match: 5. CDR3 coding DNA: TGTGCCAGCAGTGACGGTAGACAGGGGAAACTGTTTTTT. Encoded protein: CASSDGRQGKLFF.

The chain couples TRBV6-5 to TRBJ1-5; D is unresolved. Germline values: CDR1 MNHEY, CDR2 SVGAGI. The V gene lost 8 bases and the J gene lost 3 bases, with 11 bases spanning the gap. The CDR3 extends over 13 amino acids. The CDR3 region is CASSDTPNQPQHF. DNA for the CDR3: TGTGCCAGCTCCGACACCCCCAATCAGCCCCAGCATTTT.

This chain links TRBV4-1 with TRBJ1-6; perhaps TRBD1 as D (6 bases). CDR3 length: 18 amino acids. V lost 0 bases and J 0 bases, leaving 12 bases between the germline ends. CDR1 MGHRA and CDR2 YSYEKL come from the germline V gene. Here the CDR3 reads CASSQDGQGSSYNSPLHF. The CDR3 DNA reads TGCGCCAGCAGCCAAGATGGCCAGGGGAGCTCCTATAATTCACCCCTCCACTTT.

This chain uses TRBV20-1 with TRBJ1-1; D might be TRBD1 (6 bases). The V gene lost 4 bases and the J gene lost 4 bases, with 7 bases spanning the gap. Germline V gives CDR1 DFQATT, CDR2 SNEGSKA (reference sequence). CDR3 length: 11 residues. In DNA, the CDR3 is TGCAGTGCTAAGGACAGCACTGAAGCTTTCTTT. This encodes CSAKDSTEAFF.

This chain connects TRBV10-3 to TRBJ2-2; 7 bases line up with TRBD1. The V gene end was trimmed by 2 bases and the J gene end by 5 bases; junction bases not matched to a gene: 17. Germline loops: CDR1 ENHRY, CDR2 SYGVKD. CDR3 length equals 19 residues. This chain's CDR3 is CAISEPTILDREKTGELFF. The DNA of the CDR3 is TGTGCCATCAGTGAGCCGACAATACTAGACAGGGAGAAAACCGGGGAGCTGTTTTTT.

The chain has TRBV18 and TRBJ2-7, with 8 bases aligning to TRBD2. Germline lookup yields CDR1 KGHSH and CDR2 LQKENI. This CDR3 comprises 15 residues. V was clipped by 3 bases and J by 6 bases; unmatched bases: 10. The DNA of the CDR3 is TGTGCCAGCTCACCCGGGGGGGGGAATAAAGGCGAGCAGTACTTC. Its protein product is CASSPGGGNKGEQYF. Looking up the rest from reference TRBV18 and TRBJ2-7 gives the full variable domain: NAGVMQNPRHLVRRRGQEARLRCSPMKGHSHVYWYRQLPEEGLKFMVYLQKENIIDESGMPKERFSAEFPKEGPSILRIQQVVRGDSAAYFCASSPGGGNKGEQYFGPGTRLTVT.

V gene TRBV7-9 combines with J gene TRBJ2-5, with TRBD2 matching 10 bases. The CDR3 is 15 amino acids. Germline assignment: CDR1 SEHNR and CDR2 FQNEAQ (reference sequence). After removal of 5 bases from V and 5 bases from J, the junction contained 8 bases not matched to a gene. DNA for the CDR3: TGTGCCAGCAGCCCGGGACTAGCGTACGGTGAGACCCAGTACTTC. Translated: CASSPGLAYGETQYF.